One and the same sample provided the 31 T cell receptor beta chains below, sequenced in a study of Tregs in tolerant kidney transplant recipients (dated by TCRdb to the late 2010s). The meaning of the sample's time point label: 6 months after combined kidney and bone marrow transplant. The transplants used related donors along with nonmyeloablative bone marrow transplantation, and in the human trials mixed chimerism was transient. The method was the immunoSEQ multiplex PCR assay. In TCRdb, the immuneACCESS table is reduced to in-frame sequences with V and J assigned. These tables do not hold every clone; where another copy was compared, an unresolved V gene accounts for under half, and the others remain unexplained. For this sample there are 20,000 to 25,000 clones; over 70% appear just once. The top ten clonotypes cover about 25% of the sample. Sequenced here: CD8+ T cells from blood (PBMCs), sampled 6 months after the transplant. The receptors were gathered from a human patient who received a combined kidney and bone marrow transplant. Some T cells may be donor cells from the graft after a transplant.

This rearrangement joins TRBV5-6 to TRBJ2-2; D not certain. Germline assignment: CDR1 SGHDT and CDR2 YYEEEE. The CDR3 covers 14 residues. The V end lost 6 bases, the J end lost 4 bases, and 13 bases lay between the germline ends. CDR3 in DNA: TGTGCCAGCACCCTTCCGGGTCCCACCGGGGAGCTGTTTTTT. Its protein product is CASTLPGPTGELFF.

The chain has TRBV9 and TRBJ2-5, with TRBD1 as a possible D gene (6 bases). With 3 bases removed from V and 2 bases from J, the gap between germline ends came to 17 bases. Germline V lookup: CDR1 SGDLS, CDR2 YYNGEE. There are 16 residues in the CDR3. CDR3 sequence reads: CASSATGWGMQETQYF. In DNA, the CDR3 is TGTGCCAGCAGCGCCACAGGGTGGGGTATGCAAGAGACCCAGTACTTC. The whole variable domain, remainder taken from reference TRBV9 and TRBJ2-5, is DSGVTQTPKHLITATGQRVTLRCSPRSGDLSVYWYQQSLDQGLQFLIQYYNGEERAKGNILERFSAQQFPDLHSELNLSSLELGDSALYFCASSATGWGMQETQYFGPGTRLLVL.

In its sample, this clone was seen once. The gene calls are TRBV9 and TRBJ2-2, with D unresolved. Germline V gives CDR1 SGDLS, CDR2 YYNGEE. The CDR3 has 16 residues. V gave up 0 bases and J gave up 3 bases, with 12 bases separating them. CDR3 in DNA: TGTGCCAGCAGCGTAGTAGATTTCGTTTACACCGGGGAGCTGTTTTTT. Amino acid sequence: CASSVVDFVYTGELFF.

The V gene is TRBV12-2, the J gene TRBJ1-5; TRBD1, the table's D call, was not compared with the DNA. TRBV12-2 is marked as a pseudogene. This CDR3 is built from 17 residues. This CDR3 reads CASRSRDRAHSNQPQHF. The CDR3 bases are TGTGCAAGTCGCTCACGCGACAGGGCCCATAGCAATCAGCCCCAGCATTTT.

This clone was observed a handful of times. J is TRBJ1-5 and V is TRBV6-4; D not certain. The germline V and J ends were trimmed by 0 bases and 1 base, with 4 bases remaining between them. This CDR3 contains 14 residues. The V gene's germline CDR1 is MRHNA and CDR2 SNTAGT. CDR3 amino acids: CASSDSFSNQPQHF. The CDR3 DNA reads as TGTGCCAGCAGTGACTCCTTCAGCAATCAGCCCCAGCATTTT.

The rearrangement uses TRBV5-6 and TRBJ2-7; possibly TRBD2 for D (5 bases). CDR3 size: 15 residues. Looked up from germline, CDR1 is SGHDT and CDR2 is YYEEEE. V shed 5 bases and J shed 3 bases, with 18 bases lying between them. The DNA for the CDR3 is TGTGCCAGCAGTTTCGGTGTCCCTAGCCACTACGAGCAGTACTTC. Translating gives CASSFGVPSHYEQYF.

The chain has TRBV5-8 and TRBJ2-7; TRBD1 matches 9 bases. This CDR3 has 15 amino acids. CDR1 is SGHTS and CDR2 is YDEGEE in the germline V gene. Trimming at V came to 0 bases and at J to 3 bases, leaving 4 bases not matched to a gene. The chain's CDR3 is CASSLGTGDIYEQYF. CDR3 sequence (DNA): TGTGCCAGCAGCTTGGGGACAGGGGATATCTACGAGCAGTACTTC.

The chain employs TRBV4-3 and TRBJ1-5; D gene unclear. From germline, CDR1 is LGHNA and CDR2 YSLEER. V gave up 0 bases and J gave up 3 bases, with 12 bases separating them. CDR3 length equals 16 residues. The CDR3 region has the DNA TGCGCCAGCAGCCAAGATCTAGGCGGCAACAATCAGCCCCAGCATTTT. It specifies CASSQDLGGNNQPQHF.

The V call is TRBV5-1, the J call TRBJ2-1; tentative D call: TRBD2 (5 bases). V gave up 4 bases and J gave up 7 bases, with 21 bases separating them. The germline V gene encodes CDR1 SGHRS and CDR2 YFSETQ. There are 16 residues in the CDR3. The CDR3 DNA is TGCGCCAGCAGCACCTTTCCGGGATTGTCGGGGAATGAGCAGTTCTTC. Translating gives CASSTFPGLSGNEQFF.

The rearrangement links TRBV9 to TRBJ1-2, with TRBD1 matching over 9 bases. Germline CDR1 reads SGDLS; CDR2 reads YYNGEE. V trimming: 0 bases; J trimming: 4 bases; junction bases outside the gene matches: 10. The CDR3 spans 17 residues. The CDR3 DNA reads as TGTGCCAGCAGCGTAGGGAGGACAGGGGCCGTAGGCTATGGCTACACCTTC. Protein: CASSVGRTGAVGYGYTF. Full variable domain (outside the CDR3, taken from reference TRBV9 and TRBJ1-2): DSGVTQTPKHLITATGQRVTLRCSPRSGDLSVYWYQQSLDQGLQFLIQYYNGEERAKGNILERFSAQQFPDLHSELNLSSLELGDSALYFCASSVGRTGAVGYGYTFGSGTRLTVV.

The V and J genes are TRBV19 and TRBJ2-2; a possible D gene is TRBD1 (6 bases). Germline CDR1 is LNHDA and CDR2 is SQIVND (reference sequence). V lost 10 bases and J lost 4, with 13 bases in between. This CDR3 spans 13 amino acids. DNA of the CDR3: TGTGCCACCACAGGGTACGGCACCGGGGAGCTGTTTTTT. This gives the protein CATTGYGTGELFF.

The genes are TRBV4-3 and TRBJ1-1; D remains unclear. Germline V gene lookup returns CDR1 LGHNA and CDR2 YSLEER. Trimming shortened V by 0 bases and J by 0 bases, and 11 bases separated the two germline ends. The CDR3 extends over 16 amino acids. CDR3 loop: CASSQDSGRMNTEAFF. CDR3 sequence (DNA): TGCGCCAGCAGCCAAGATAGCGGACGGATGAACACTGAAGCTTTCTTT.

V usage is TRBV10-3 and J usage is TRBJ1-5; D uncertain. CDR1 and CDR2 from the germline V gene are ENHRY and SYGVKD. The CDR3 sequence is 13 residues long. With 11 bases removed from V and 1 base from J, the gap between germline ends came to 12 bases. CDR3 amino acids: CAPRPGSNQPQHF. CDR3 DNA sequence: TGTGCCCCCCGCCCCGGGAGCAATCAGCCCCAGCATTTT.

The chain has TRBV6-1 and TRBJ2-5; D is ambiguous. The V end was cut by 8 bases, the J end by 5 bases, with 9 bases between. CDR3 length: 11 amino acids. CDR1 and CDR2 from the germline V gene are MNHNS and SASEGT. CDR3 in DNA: TGTGCCAGCCTGGGCCGGGAGACCCAGTACTTC. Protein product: CASLGRETQYF.

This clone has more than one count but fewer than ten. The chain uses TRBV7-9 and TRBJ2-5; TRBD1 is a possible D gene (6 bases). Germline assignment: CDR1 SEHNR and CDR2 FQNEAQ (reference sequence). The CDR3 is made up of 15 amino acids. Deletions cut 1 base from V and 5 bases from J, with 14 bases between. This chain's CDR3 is CASSLGRARGETQYF. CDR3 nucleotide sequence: TGTGCCAGCAGCTTAGGTCGGGCGAGGGGGGAGACCCAGTACTTC.

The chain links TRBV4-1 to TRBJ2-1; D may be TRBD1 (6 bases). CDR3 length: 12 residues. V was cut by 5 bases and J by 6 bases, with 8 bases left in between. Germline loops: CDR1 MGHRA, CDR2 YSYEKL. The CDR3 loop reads CASSTQGNEQFF. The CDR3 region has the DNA TGCGCCAGCAGCACACAGGGCAATGAGCAGTTCTTC.

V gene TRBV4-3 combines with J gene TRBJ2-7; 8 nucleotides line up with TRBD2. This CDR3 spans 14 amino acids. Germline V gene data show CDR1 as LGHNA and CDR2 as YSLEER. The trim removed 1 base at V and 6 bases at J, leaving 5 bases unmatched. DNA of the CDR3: TGCGCCAGCAGCCAAGCCCGGACTAGCTTCGAGCAGTACTTC. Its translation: CASSQARTSFEQYF.

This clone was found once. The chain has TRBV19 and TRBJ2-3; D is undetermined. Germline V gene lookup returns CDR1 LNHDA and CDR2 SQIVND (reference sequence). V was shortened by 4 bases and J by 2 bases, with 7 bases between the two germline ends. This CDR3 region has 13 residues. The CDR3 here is CASSTGITDTQYF. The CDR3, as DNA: TGTGCCAGTAGTACAGGAATCACAGATACGCAGTATTTT.

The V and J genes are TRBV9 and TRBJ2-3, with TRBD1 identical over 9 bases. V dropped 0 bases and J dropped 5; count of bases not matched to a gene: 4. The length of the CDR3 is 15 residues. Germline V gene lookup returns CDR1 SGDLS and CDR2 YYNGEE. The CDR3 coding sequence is TGTGCCAGCAGCGTAGCTGGGACAGGGTTAGATACGCAGTATTTT. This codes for CASSVAGTGLDTQYF.

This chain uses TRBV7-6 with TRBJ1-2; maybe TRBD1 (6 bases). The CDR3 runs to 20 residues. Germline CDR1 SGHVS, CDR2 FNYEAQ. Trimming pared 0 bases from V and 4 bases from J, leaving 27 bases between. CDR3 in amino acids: CASSLASPSGHSKSGYGYTF. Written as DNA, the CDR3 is TGTGCCAGCAGCTTAGCCTCTCCGTCGGGACACAGTAAATCAGGCTATGGCTACACCTTC.

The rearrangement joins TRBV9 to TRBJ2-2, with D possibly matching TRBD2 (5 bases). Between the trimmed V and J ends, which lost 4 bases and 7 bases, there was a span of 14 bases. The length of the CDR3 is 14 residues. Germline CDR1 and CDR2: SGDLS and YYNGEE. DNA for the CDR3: TGTGCCAGCAGCCCCCCTCTACGGGGCGGGGAGCTGTTTTTT. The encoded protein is CASSPPLRGGELFF.

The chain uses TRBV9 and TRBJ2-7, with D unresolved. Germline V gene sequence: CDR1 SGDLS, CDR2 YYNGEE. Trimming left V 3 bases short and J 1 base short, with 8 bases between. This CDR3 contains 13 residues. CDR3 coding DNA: TGTGCCAGCAGCGGGAGAAAGTCCTACGAGCAGTACTTC. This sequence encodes CASSGRKSYEQYF.

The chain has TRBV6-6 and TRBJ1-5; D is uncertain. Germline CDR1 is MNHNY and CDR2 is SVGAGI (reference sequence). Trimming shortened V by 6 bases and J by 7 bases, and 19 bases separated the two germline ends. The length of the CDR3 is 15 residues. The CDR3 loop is CASRPEGSPGQPQHF. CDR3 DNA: TGTGCCAGCAGGCCTGAGGGCTCACCGGGGCAGCCCCAGCATTTT.

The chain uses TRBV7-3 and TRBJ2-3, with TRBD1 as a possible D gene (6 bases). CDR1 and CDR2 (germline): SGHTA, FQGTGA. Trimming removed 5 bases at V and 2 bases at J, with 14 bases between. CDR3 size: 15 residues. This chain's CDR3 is CASSLRTEVTDTQYF. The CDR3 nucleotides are TGTGCCAGCAGCCTCAGGACAGAAGTCACAGATACGCAGTATTTT.

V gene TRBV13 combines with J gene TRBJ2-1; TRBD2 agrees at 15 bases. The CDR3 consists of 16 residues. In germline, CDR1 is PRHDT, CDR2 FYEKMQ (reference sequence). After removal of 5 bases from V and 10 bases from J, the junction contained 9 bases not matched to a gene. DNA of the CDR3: TGTGCCAGCAGCGAAGAGAGGACTAGCGGGGGGGTCGAGCAGTTCTTC. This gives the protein CASSEERTSGGVEQFF.

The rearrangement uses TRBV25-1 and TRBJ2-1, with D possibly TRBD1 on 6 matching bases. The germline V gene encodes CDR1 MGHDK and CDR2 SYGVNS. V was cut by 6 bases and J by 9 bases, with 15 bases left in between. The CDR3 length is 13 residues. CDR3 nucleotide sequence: TGTGCCAGCAGAATGACAGGTCTCGGTGAGCAGTTCTTC. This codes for CASRMTGLGEQFF.

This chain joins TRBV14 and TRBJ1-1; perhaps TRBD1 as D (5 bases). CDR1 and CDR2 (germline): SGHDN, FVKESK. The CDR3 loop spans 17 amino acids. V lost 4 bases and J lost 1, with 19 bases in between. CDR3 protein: CASSPPRGGRRNTEAFF. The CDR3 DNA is TGTGCCAGCAGCCCACCTCGCGGGGGAAGGCGGAACACTGAAGCTTTCTTT.

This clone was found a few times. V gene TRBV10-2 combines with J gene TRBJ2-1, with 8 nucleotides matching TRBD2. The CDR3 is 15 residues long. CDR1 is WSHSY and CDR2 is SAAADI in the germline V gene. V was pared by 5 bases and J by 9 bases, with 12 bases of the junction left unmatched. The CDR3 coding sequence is TGCGCCAGCAGTTCCGGGACTAGTGCAATTAGTGAGCAGTTCTTC. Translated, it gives CASSSGTSAISEQFF.

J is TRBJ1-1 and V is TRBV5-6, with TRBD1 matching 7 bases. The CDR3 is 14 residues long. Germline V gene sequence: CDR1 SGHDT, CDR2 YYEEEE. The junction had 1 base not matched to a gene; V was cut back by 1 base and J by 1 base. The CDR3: CASSLYRGNTEAFF. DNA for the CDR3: TGTGCCAGCAGCTTGTACAGGGGGAACACTGAAGCTTTCTTT.

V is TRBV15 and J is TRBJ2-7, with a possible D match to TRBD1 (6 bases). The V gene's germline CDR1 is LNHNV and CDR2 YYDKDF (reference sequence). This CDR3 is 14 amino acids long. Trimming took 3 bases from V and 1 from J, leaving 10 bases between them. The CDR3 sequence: CATSSLDSSYEQYF. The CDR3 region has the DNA TGTGCCACCAGCAGCCTGGACAGTTCCTACGAGCAGTACTTC.

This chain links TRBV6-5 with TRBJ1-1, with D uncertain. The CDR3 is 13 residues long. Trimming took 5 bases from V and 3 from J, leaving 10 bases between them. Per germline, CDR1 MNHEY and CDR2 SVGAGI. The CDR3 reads CASSASGYTEAFF. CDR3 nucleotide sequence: TGTGCCAGCAGTGCCTCGGGGTACACTGAAGCTTTCTTT.